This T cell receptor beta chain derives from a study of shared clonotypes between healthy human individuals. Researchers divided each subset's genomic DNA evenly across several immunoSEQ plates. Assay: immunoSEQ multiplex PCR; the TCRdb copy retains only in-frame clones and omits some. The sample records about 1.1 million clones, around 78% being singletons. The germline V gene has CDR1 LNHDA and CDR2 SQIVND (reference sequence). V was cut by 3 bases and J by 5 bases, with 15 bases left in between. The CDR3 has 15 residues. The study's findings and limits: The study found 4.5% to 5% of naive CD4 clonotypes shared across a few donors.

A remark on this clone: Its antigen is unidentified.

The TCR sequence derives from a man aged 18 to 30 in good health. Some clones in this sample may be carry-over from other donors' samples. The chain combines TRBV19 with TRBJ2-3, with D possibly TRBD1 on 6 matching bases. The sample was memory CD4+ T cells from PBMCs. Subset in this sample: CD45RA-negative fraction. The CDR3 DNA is TGTGCCAGTAGTATTCCGCTACAGGGCCAAGATACGCAGTATTTT. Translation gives CASSIPLQGQDTQYF.